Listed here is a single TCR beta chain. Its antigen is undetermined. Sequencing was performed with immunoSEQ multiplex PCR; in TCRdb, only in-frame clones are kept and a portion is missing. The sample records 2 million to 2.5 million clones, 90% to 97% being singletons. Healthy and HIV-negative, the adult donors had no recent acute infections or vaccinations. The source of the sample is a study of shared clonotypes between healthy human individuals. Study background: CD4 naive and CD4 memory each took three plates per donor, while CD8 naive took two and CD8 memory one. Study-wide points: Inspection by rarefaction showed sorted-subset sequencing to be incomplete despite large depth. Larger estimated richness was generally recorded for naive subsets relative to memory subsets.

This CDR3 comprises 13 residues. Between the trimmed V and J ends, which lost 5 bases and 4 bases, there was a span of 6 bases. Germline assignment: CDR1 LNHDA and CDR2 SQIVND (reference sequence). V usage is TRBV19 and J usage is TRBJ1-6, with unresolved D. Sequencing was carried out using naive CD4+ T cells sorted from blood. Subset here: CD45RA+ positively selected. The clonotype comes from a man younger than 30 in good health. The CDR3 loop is CASSDEYNSPLHF. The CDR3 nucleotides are TGTGCCAGTAGTGACGAATATAATTCACCCCTCCACTTT. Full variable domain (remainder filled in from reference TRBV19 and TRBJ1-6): DGGITQSPKYLFRKEGQNVTLSCEQNLNHDAMYWYRQDPGQGLRLIYYSQIVNDFQKGDIAEGYSVSREKKESFPLTVTSAQKNPTAFYLCASSDEYNSPLHFGNGTRLTVT.